This TCR beta chain was recorded in a study of shared clonotypes between healthy human individuals. Study outcomes and limitations: Sorted-subset sequencing, rarefaction showed, was incomplete despite large depth. Clonotypes shared by all four donors outscored non-shared clonotypes in generation probability.

In the original processing: ImmunoSEQ yielded junction-only sequences lacking quality scores, so filtering differed. Only in-frame clones appear in the TCRdb table, and some are missing; sequencing was by immunoSEQ multiplex PCR. V, J and clone size are taken as reported in that table, and D and trimming were inferred from the DNA itself. In the table there are 850,000 to 1,200,000 clones, under 80% of which are singletons. Germline CDR1 and CDR2: SGHTA and FQGNSA. CDR3 length: 15 amino acids. J lost 2 bases, V lost 5 bases, and 6 bases had no gene match. On this clone: What it binds is unknown.

Input material: memory CD4+ T cells sorted from blood. Subset given: CD45RA-negative fraction. This chain uses TRBV7-2 with TRBJ2-7, with TRBD2 matching over 10 bases. The TCR originated in a man aged 18 to 29 in good health. Written as DNA, the CDR3 is TGTGCCAGCAGCCGAGGGACTAGCGACGCCTACGAGCAGTACTTC. Protein product: CASSRGTSDAYEQYF.